The clone carrying this T cell receptor beta chain was found many times. Its antigen is still unknown. Per-sample yields of isolated PBMCs were at least 6 million. This specimen comes from a study of blood T cells in healthy people across ages. Study-level results: Both higher diversity and more naive CD4+ cells marked long-lived donors when set against aged donors.

Germline-derived CDR1 and CDR2 are LGHDT and YNNKEL (reference sequence). The CDR3 consists of 16 residues. V was pared by 6 bases and J by 2 bases, with 6 bases of the junction left unmatched. Combining a sample-barcoded 5' primer with a J-beta primer mix, a second PCR ran for roughly 6 to 12 cycles. TCRdb analysed the 5' RACE reads with MiXCR anew, one entry per CDR3 protein. Among under 1,000,000 distinct CDR3 sequences listed, about half were seen once. The chain has TRBV3-1 and TRBJ2-1, with 11 bases that match TRBD2. This TCR was recovered from a man aged 80 or over in good health. Sequences were obtained from blood. The CDR3 bases are TGTGCCAGCAGTAGACTACTAGCGGGAGCCTACAATGAGCAGTTCTTC. Its translation: CASSRLLAGAYNEQFF.